This T cell receptor beta chain was obtained from a study of blood T cells in healthy people across ages. Study-wide context: For every two T cells, template switching captured about one barcoded beta molecule. General study findings and limits: Observed TCR beta diversity per million T cells went down as age went up. This fall followed a roughly linear course with age.

The CDR3 covers 11 residues. After removal of 6 bases from V and 10 bases from J, the junction contained 3 bases not matched to a gene. Germline-derived CDR1 and CDR2 are MGHDK and SYGVNS. In this sample, this clonotype turned up a few times. Its antigen remains unknown. Roughly 10 milliliters of peripheral blood were drawn from each donor into EDTA-treated tubes. Per sample, extraction of total RNA gave at least 5.5 micrograms in every case. A second 7 to 11 cycle PCR used barcoded and J-beta primers. TCRdb re-called the 5' RACE reads through MiXCR, storing one row per CDR3 protein. The sample shows hundreds of thousands of distinct CDR3 sequences, roughly half of them seen only once.

The clonotype was recovered from a man between 60 and 75 years old in good health. The V call is TRBV25-1, the J call TRBJ2-3; 8 bases align to TRBD2. The specimen was blood. CDR3 sequence (DNA): TGTGCCAGCAGGAGTAGCGGGGCGCAGTATTTT. Encoded protein: CASRSSGAQYF.